The source of this T cell receptor (beta chain) is a study of blood T cell repertoires in COVID-19 (dated by TCRdb to 2019 to 2021). In terms of the full investigation: Samples from collaborators originated in the United States, Italy and Spain and spanned both the acute and convalescent phases of COVID-19. The prospective study material was composed of cDNA or gDNA derived from T cells, B-cell-depleted T cells, or PBMCs. Nearly every sample came with metadata listing a de-identified subject ID, COVID-19 status, age in years and sex. Deeply sampled blood TCRbeta repertoires from subjects exposed to, actively infected with, or recovered from COVID-19 were included in the dataset. HLA class I and class II types, where available, came from metadata supplied by the sample provider rather than from assay-based typing. A freely available public database, intended as a resource for researchers studying the immune response to SARS-CoV-2, is where the repertoires were released. The samples were drawn from two sources: the first 160 participants of the ongoing ImmuneRACE study, and over 1,000 subjects contributed by 6 global collaborators.

Results the study describes overall, beyond this receptor: How much clinical and demographic metadata was included differed by source and by participant, and the metadata was provided uncurated.

CDR1 MNHEY and CDR2 SVGEGT are derived from the germline V gene. Ends trimmed: V by 4 bases, J by 8 bases; bases unmatched to a gene: 5. From cysteine to phenylalanine, the CDR3 is 14 amino acids long. Only the CDR3 DNA stays, 42 bases, in frame from base 1. Collaborating institutions collected whole blood in K2EDTA tubes following their own protocols. For TCRbeta analysis, collaborator samples were shipped as frozen whole blood, as isolated PBMCs, or as DNA extracted from either sample type. Regarding this clone: Its antigen remains unidentified. Qualities for individual bases were not recorded, and no much larger clone is one base off.

TCRbeta CDR3 regions were amplified from genomic DNA using the immunoSEQ Assay, a bias-controlled multiplex PCR. The original pipeline was this. Nucleated cell counts per sample were estimated from amplification of reference gene primers within the assay. To quantify the absolute abundance of each unique TCRbeta CDR3 rearrangement, sequence reads were collapsed and filtered. For each sample, productive Simpson clonality was calculated by taking the square root of Simpson's diversity index across productive rearrangements. What TCRdb holds here is the immuneACCESS table cut down to in-frame rearrangements. Part of the clones is not present; checked against another copy, under half of the missing clones reflect an unresolved V gene, and the others are unexplained. V and J calls and clone size follow that table, whereas D and trimming were derived from the DNA. For this sample the table gives a few hundred thousand clones, of which more than 75% were detected only once. The ten largest clones represent under 2% of the sample.

The chain is made from TRBV6-2 or TRBV6-3 and TRBJ2-4, with 10 junctional bases fitting TRBD2. Input material: peripheral blood. The clonotype originates from a woman in her fifties or sixties with acute or convalescent COVID-19. The CDR3 has the sequence CASSSGTSEYIQYF. The DNA is TGTGCCAGCAGTTCCGGGACTAGCGAATACATTCAGTACTTC.